The T cell receptor beta chain described here comes from a study of T cell clones after liver transplantation. Points from the study as a whole: Conclusions were preliminary, with small, heterogeneous patient groups. Migration into the graft, not deletion, may explain lost graft donor-reactive T cells.

As for this clone: The antigen is undetermined.

Only in-frame clones appear in the TCRdb table, and some are missing; sequencing was by immunoSEQ multiplex PCR. The sample contains nearly 55,000 clones, approximately 84% of which appear only once. CDR1 SGHRS and CDR2 YFSETQ come from the germline V gene. The CDR3 consists of 15 residues. Trimming removed 0 bases from V and 3 bases from J, with 13 bases in between. This TCR derives from a human donor who received a liver transplant. The genes are TRBV5-1 and TRBJ2-7; tentatively, D is TRBD2 (6 bases). The specimen was CD4+ T cells from blood, collected before liver transplant. This CDR3 is CASSLGGESFYEQYF. The CDR3 DNA reads as TGCGCCAGCAGCTTGGGCGGGGAGTCATTCTACGAGCAGTACTTC.